This T cell receptor (beta chain) was recovered during a study of molecular identifiers for immune sequencing clone quantification. TCRdb ran MiXCR on the PCR reads and lists one entry per CDR3 protein. The data show hundreds of thousands of distinct CDR3 sequences, about 20% seen once. This clonotype was seen more than once but under ten times. The source material was naive CD8+ T cells from blood, with Jurkat cell RNA spiked in. The subset here: FACS-sorted CD8+CD4-CCR7+CD45RA+ naive T cells. The clonotype comes from a human donor in good health. Some libraries in this study had Jurkat cell RNA spiked in.

This chain's CDR3 is CASSLGLSAEAFF. CDR3 bases: TGTGCCAGCAGCTTGGGGCTTTCTGCTGAAGCTTTCTTT. V is TRBV7-2 and J is TRBJ1-1, with a possible D match to TRBD1 (5 bases). With 3 bases removed from V and 6 bases from J, the gap between germline ends came to 11 bases. Germline lookup yields CDR1 SGHTA and CDR2 FQGNSA. The CDR3 is 13 amino acids.